The source of this TCR beta chain is a study of T-cell reconstitution after alpha-beta-depleted transplantation in children. Study outcomes and limitations: A year post-transplant, T-cell counts and diversity derived mostly from newly produced T cells.

There are many counts of this clonotype. Its specificity is not known. Preparation of the TCRbeta library was carried out with unique molecular identifiers. TCRdb redid the calling of the PCR reads with MiXCR, one entry per CDR3 protein. The sample records 200,000 to 300,000 distinct CDR3 sequences, approximately 8.9% being singletons. V gave up 3 bases and J gave up 2 bases, with 12 bases separating them. The CDR3 has 15 residues. Germline V gives CDR1 SGHTA, CDR2 FQGTGA. The chain uses TRBV7-3 and TRBJ2-3; D is uncertain. Here the sequenced sample was PBMCs, mostly from graft donor cells, taken 180 days after TCRalphabeta/CD19-depleted stem cell transplant. The sequence derives from a male patient younger than 18 who had a stem cell transplant for acute lymphoblastic leukemia, so the T cells may come from the graft donor. CDR3 coding DNA: TGTGCCAGCAGCTTGATTGGCGGACCCACAGATACGCAGTATTTT. Translating gives CASSLIGGPTDTQYF.